This T cell receptor (beta chain) was documented in a study of blood T cells in healthy people across ages. Study results and caveats: A strong correlation between TCR beta diversity and naive T cell percentage was seen.

A minimum of 7 million PBMCs was isolated per sample. Concerning this clonotype itself: Its antigen is as yet unknown.

The ends lost 1 base at V and 6 bases at J; junction bases unmatched: 6. Germline-derived CDR1 and CDR2 are LNHDA and SQIVND (reference sequence). The CDR3 spans 15 residues. Primed by a sample-barcoded 5' primer and a J-beta primer mix, a second PCR proceeded for roughly 6 to 12 cycles. Each cDNA was tagged by a template-switch adaptor containing 12 random nucleotides. In TCRdb, the 5' RACE reads were re-called with MiXCR into one record per CDR3 protein. Seen here are around 1,500,000 distinct CDR3 sequences, 42% observed once, and the top ten hold less than 8%. Sample: blood. This receptor was obtained from a woman younger than 30 in good health. The rearrangement joins TRBV19 to TRBJ2-7; 10 bases agree with TRBD1. The CDR3 loop reads CASSIVGTGVSEQYF. The CDR3, as DNA: TGTGCCAGTAGTATAGTCGGGACAGGGGTCTCCGAGCAGTACTTC.